The next 6 T cell receptor beta chains were all read from a single sample in a study of PD-L1 blockade in urothelial cancer. Indicated time point: peripheral blood 6 weeks after treatment start. Produced via immunoSEQ multiplex PCR; TCRdb's table is partial and in-frame only. The sample lists some 75,000 clones, under 95% occurring once. The specimen was PBMCs, collected around atezolizumab (anti-PD-L1) treatment. The receptors derive from a woman older than 75 with urothelial cancer.

The genes are TRBV5-1 and TRBJ2-1; D possibly corresponds to TRBD2 (6 bases). Germline CDR1 and CDR2: SGHRS and YFSETQ. V was cut by 0 bases and J by 0 bases, with 16 bases left in between. The CDR3 is 18 amino acids. CDR3 loop: CASSLAGSAGSSYNEQFF. DNA of the CDR3: TGCGCCAGCAGCTTGGCAGGATCGGCGGGAAGCTCCTACAATGAGCAGTTCTTC.

The rearrangement links TRBV6-4 to TRBJ1-1; weak D call: TRBD1 (5 bases). CDR1 MRHNA and CDR2 SNTAGT come from the germline V gene. The CDR3 totals 14 residues. The ends were cut back, 6 bases at V and 6 bases at J, with 17 bases in the middle. CDR3 residues: CASRKQAGGAEAFF. The CDR3 DNA reads as TGTGCCAGCAGGAAACAGGCTGGAGGGGCTGAAGCTTTCTTT.

The chain has TRBV29-1 and TRBJ1-3; D is ambiguous. The CDR3 covers 12 residues. Germline V CDR1 and CDR2: SQVTM, ANQGSEA. V was clipped by 7 bases and J by 1 base, with 8 bases between them. CDR3 region: CSGLSSGNTIYF. The CDR3 DNA reads as TGCAGCGGACTTAGTTCTGGAAACACCATATATTTT.

The DNA of the CDR3 is TGTGCCAGCAGTTGGGGCAGGTTGAACACTGAAGCTTTCTTT. Encoded protein: CASSWGRLNTEAFF. The chain couples TRBV27 to TRBJ1-1; tentatively, D is TRBD1 (5 bases). Per germline, CDR1 MNHEY and CDR2 SMNVEV (reference sequence). Trimming left V 4 bases short and J 0 bases short, with 9 bases between. CDR3 length equals 14 residues.

V is TRBV6-1 and J is TRBJ1-5; D unresolved. Trimming shortened V by 4 bases and J by 4 bases, and 8 bases separated the two germline ends. Per germline, CDR1 MNHNS and CDR2 SASEGT. The CDR3 consists of 13 residues. Here the CDR3 reads CASSGRENQPQHF. As DNA, the CDR3 is TGTGCCAGCAGTGGAAGAGAAAATCAGCCCCAGCATTTT.

The rearrangement joins TRBV2 to TRBJ2-5, with 9 nucleotides matching TRBD1. The CDR3 covers 16 residues. The germline V gene encodes CDR1 SNHLY and CDR2 FYNNEI. V was pared by 4 bases and J by 7 bases, with 13 bases of the junction left unmatched. This chain's CDR3 is CASSAAQQGASGTQYF. The CDR3 DNA follows: TGTGCCAGCAGTGCTGCCCAACAGGGGGCCTCGGGGACCCAGTACTTC.